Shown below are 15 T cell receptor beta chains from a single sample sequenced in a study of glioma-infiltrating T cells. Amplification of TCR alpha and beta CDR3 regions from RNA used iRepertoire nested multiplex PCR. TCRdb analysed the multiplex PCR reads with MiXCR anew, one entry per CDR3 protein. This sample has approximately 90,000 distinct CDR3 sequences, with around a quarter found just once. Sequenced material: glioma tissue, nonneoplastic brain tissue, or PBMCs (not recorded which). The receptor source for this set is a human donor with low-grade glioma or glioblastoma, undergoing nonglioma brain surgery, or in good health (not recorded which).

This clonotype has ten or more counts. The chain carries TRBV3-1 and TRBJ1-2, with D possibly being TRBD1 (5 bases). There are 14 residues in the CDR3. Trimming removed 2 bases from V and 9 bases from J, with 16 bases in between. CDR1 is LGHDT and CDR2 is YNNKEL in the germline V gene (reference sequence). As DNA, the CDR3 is TGTGCCAGCAGCCAATCAGTCGCAGGGTCTAGCTACACCTTC. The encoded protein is CASSQSVAGSSYTF.

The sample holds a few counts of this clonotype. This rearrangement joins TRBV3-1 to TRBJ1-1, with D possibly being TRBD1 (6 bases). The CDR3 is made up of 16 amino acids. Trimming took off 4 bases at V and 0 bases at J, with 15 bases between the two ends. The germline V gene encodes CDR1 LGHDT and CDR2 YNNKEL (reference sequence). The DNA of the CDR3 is TGTGCCAGCAGCCCTCAGGGGCAGATGTTGAACACTGAAGCTTTCTTT. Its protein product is CASSPQGQMLNTEAFF.

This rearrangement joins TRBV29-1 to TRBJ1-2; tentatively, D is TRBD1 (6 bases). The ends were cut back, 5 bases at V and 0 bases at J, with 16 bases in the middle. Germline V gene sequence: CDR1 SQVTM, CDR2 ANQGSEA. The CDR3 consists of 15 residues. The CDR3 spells CSVPLGGQPNYGYTF. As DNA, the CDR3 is TGCAGCGTTCCTCTTGGTGGACAGCCTAACTATGGCTACACCTTC.

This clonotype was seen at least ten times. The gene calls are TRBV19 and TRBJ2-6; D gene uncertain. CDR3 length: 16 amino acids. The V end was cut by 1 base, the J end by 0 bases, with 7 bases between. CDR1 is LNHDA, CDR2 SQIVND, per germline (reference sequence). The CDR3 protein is CASSIVTASGANVLTF. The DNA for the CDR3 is TGTGCCAGTAGTATAGTAACAGCCTCTGGGGCCAACGTCCTGACTTTC.

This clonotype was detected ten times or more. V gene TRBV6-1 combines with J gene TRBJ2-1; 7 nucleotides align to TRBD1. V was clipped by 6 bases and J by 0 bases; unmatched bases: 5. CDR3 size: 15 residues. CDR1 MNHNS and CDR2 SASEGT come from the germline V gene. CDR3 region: CASRDGTDSYNEQFF. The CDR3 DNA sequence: TGTGCCAGCAGAGACGGGACAGACTCCTACAATGAGCAGTTCTTC.

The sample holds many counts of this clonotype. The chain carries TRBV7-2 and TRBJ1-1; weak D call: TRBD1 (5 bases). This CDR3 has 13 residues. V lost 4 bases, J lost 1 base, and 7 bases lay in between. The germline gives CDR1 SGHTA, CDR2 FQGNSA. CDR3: CASSSGQNTEAFF. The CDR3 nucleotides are TGTGCCAGCAGCTCTGGACAGAACACTGAAGCTTTCTTT.

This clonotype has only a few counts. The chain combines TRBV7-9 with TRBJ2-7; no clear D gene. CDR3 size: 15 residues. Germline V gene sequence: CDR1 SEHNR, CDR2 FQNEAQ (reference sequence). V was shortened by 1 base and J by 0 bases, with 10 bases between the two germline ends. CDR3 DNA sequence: TGTGCCAGCAGCTTAGGGGCAATCCTCTCCTACGAGCAGTACTTC. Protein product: CASSLGAILSYEQYF.

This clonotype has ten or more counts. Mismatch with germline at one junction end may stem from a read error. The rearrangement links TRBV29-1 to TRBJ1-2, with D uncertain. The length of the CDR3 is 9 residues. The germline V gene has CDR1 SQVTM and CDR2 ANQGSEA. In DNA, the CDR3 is TGCAGCGTTGAAGAACCGACAAACTTC. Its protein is CSVEEPTNF. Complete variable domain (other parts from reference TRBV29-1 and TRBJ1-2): SAVISQKPSRDICQRGTSLTIQCQVDSQVTMMFWYRQQPGQSLTLIATANQGSEATYESGFVIDKFPISRPNLTFSTLTVSNMSPEDSSIYLCSVEEPTNFGSGTRLTVV.

CDR3 in DNA: TGTGCCACCAGCAGAGCCCCCGGGCCAAACAATGAGCAGTTCTTC. Its translation is CATSRAPGPNNEQFF. The V call is TRBV15, the J call TRBJ2-1; D gene ambiguous. Germline V gene data show CDR1 as LNHNV and CDR2 as YYDKDF (reference sequence). The V gene lost 1 base and the J gene lost 5 bases, with 12 bases spanning the gap. The CDR3 length is 15 residues.

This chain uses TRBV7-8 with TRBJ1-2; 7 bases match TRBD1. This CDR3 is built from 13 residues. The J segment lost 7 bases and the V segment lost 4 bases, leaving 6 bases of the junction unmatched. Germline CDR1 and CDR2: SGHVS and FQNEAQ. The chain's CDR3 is CASSSKGAGGYTF. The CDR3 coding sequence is TGTGCCAGCAGCTCCAAGGGGGCTGGTGGCTACACCTTC.

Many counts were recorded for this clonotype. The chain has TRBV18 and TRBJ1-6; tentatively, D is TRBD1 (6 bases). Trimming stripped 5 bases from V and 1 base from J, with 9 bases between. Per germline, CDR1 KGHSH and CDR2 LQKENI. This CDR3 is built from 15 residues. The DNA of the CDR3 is TGTGCCAGCTCAGAGGACAGATCCTATAATTCACCCCTCCACTTT. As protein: CASSEDRSYNSPLHF.

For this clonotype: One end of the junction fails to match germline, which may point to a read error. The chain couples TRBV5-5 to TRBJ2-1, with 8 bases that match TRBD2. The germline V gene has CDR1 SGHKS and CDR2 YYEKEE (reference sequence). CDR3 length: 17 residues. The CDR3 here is CASSPEAGTRLRIEQLF. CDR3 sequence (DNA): TGTGCCAGCAGCCCCGAAGCCGGGACTAGGCTAAGAATTGAGCAGCTCTTC.

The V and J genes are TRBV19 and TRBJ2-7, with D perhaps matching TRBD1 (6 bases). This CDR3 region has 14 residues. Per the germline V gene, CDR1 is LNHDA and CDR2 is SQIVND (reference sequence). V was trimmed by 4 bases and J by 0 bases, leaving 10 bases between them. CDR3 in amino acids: CASSNPGVSYEQYF. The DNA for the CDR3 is TGTGCCAGTAGTAACCCAGGGGTCTCCTACGAGCAGTACTTC.

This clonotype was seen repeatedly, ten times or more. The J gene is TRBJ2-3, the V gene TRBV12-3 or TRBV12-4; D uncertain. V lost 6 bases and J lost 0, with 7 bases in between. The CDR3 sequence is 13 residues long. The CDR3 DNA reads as TGTGCCAGCAGCCATATTAGCACAGATACGCAGTATTTT. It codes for CASSHISTDTQYF.

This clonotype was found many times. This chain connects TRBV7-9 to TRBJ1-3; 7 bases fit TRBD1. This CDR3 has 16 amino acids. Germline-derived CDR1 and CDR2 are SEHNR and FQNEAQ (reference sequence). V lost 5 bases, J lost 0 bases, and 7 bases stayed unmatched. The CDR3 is CASSLGQEISGNTIYF. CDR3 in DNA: TGTGCCAGCAGCCTCGGACAGGAGATCTCTGGAAACACCATATATTTT.